This T cell receptor (beta chain) was captured in a study of cytomegalovirus exposure and HLA in healthy donors. Turning to the study itself: Among the roughly 370 genotyped donors, 70% to 90% were placed in the Caucasian-associated ancestry cluster. Study observations and caveats: Analysis was carried out at a later point, and it linked a missense DCLRE1C variant to TCR beta V- and J-gene trimming. Compared with the approximately 670-donor mean, an Asian-associated ancestry cluster reportedly had fewer N-insertions, according to a later analysis. Per a prior analysis, the majority of TCR beta V segments were productive roughly 87% or roughly 30% of the time.

V was clipped by 4 bases and J by 7 bases; unmatched bases: 11. Germline assignment: CDR1 SGHAT and CDR2 FQDESV (reference sequence). The CDR3 extends over 15 amino acids. To note about this clone: What it binds is not known.

With 60 Vbeta and 13 Jbeta primers, the PCR was carried out. Clones were read by immunoSEQ multiplex PCR, and TCRdb kept only the in-frame ones, dropping some. The table has tens of thousands of clones, roughly 76% seen once; the top ten hold about 7.6%. This clonotype originated in a man aged 60 to 69 in good health and CMV-seropositive. The genes are TRBV11-1 and TRBJ1-1; TRBD1 matches at 8 bases. Sequences were obtained from PBMCs. DNA for the CDR3: TGTGCCAGCAGCTATCGCCTTGGGACAGGAGTTGAAGCTTTCTTT. Its protein is CASSYRLGTGVEAFF. Variable domain in full (rest from reference TRBV11-1 and TRBJ1-1): EAEVAQSPRYKITEKSQAVAFWCDPISGHATLYWYRQILGQGPELLVQFQDESVVDDSQLPKDRFSAERLKGVDSTLKIQPAELGDSAMYLCASSYRLGTGVEAFFGQGTRLTVV.